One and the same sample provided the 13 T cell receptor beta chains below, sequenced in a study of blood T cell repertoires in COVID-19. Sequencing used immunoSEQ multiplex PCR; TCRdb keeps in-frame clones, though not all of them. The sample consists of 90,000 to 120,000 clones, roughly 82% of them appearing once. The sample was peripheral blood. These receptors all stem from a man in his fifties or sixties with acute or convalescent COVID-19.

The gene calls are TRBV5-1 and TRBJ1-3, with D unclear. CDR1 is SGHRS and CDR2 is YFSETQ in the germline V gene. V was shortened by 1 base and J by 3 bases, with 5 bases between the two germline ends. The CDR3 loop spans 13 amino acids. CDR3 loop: CASSLTVGNTIYF. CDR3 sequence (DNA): TGCGCCAGCAGCTTGACAGTTGGAAACACCATATATTTT.

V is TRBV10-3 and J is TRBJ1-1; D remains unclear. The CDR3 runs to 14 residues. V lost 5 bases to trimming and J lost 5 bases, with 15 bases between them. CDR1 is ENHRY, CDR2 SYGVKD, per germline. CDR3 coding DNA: TGTGCCATCAGTCCGGGAACCCGGGGAACTGAAGCTTTCTTT. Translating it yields CAISPGTRGTEAFF.

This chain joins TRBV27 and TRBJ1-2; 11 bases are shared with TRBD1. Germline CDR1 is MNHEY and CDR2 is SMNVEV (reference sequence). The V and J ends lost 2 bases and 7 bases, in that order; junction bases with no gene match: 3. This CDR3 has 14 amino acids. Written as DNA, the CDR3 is TGTGCCAGCAGTTTAAGTGGGACAGGGGGTGGCTACACCTTC. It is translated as CASSLSGTGGGYTF.

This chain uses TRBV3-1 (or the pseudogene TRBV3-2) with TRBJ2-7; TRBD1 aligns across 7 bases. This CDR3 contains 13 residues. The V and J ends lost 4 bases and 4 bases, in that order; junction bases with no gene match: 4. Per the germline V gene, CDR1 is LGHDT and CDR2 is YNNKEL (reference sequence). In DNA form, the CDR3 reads TGTGCCAGCAGCCCCACAGGGGCTTACGAGCAGTACTTC. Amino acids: CASSPTGAYEQYF.

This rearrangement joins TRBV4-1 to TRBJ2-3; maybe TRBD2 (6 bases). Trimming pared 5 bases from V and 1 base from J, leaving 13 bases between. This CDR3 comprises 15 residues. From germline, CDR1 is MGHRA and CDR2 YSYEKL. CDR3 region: CASSASGEGTDTQYF. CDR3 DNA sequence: TGCGCCAGCAGCGCGTCCGGGGAGGGCACAGATACGCAGTATTTT.

Here the CDR3 DNA reads TGTGCCAGCAGCTTAGAAGCGGAACCTTACAATGAGCAGTTCTTC. It codes for CASSLEAEPYNEQFF. The chain joins TRBV7-3 to TRBJ2-1; weak D call: TRBD2 (5 bases). This CDR3 spans 15 amino acids. The V gene's germline CDR1 is SGHTA and CDR2 FQGTGA. V gave up 2 bases and J gave up 4 bases, with 12 bases separating them.

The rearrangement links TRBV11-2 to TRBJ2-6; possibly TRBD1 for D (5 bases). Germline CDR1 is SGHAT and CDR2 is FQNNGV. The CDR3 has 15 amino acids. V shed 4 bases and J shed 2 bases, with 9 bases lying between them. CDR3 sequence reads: CASSYTGPGANVLTF. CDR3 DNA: TGTGCCAGCAGCTACACAGGACCTGGGGCCAACGTCCTGACTTTC. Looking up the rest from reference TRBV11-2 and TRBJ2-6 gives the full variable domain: EAGVAQSPRYKIIEKRQSVAFWCNPISGHATLYWYQQILGQGPKLLIQFQNNGVVDDSQLPKDRFSAERLKGVDSTLKIQPAKLEDSAVYLCASSYTGPGANVLTFGAGSRLTVL.

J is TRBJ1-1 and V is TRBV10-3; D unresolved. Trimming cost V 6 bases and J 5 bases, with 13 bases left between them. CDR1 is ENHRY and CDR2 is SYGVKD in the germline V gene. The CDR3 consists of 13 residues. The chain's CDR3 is CAISSEPGTEAFF. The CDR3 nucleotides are TGTGCCATCAGCTCCGAGCCGGGGACTGAAGCTTTCTTT.

CDR3 amino acids: CASKWAPTGTYGYTF. CDR3 DNA sequence: TGTGCCAGCAAATGGGCCCCGACAGGTACCTATGGCTACACCTTC. This sequence joins TRBV6-5 and TRBJ1-2; tentative D call: TRBD1 (6 bases). CDR1 MNHEY and CDR2 SVGAGI come from the germline V gene. With 7 bases removed from V and 4 bases from J, the gap between germline ends came to 19 bases. This CDR3 spans 15 amino acids.

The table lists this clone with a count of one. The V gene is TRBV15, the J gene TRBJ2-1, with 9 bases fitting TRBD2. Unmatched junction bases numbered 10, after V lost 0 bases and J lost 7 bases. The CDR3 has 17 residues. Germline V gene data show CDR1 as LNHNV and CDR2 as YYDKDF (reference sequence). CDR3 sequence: CATSRDSREGLRNEQFF. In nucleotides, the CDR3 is TGTGCCACCAGCAGAGATTCGCGGGAGGGCCTAAGGAATGAGCAGTTCTTC. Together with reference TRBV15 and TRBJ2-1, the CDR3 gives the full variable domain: DAMVIQNPRYQVTQFGKPVTLSCSQTLNHNVMYWYQQKSSQAPKLLFHYYDKDFNNEADTPDNFQSRRPNTSFCFLDIRSPGLGDTAMYLCATSRDSREGLRNEQFFGPGTRLTVL.

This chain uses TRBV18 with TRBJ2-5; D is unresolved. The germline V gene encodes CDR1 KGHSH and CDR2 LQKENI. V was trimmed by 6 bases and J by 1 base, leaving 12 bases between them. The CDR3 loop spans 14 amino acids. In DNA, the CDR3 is TGTGCCAGCTCGCTCCTTAACAGCCAAGAGACCCAGTACTTC. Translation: CASSLLNSQETQYF.

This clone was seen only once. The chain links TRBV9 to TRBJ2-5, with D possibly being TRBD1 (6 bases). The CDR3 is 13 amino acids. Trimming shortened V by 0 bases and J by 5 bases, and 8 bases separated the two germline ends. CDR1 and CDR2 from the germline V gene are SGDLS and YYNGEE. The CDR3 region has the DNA TGTGCCAGCAGCGTAGTCACAGGGGAGACCCAGTACTTC. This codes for CASSVVTGETQYF.

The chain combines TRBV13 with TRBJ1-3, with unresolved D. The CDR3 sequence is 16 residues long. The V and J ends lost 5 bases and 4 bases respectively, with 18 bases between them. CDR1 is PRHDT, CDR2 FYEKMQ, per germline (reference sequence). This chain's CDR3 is CASSLFSTGSGNTIYF. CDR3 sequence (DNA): TGTGCCAGCAGCCTTTTTTCTACGGGGTCGGGAAACACCATATATTTT.